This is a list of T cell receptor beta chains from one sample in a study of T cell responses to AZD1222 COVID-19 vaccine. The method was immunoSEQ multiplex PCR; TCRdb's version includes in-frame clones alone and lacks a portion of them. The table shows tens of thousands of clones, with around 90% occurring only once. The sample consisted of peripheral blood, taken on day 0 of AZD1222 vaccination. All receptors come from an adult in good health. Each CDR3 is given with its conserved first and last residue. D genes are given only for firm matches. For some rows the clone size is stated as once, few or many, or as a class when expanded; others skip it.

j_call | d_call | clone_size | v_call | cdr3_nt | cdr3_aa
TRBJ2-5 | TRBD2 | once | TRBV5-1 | TGCGCCAGCAGCTCTGGCGCAGCGGGAGGATTCCAAGAGACCCAGTACTTC | CASSSGAAGGFQETQYF
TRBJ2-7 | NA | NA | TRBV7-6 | TGTGCCAGCAGCTCCCCCGACGCGGAAAGAGGGTACGAGCAGTACTTC | CASSSPDAERGYEQYF
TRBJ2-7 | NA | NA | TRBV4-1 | TGCGCCAGCAGCCAAGAAACGCGAAATTCCTACGAGCAGTACTTC | CASSQETRNSYEQYF
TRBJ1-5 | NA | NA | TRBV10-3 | TGTGCCACTGGGGACAACGATCAGCCCCAGCATTTT | CATGDNDQPQHF
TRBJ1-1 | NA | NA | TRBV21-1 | TGTGCCAGCAACTTGGAAGACTCGTTCCCACACACTGAAGCTTTCTTT | CASNLEDSFPHTEAFF
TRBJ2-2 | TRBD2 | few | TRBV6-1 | TGTGCCAGCAGTGACCCACCGGGGACTAGCACCGGGGAGCTGTTTTTT | CASSDPPGTSTGELFF
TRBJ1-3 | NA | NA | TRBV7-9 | TGTGCCAGCAGCCCACCGGGGGCGACTGGAAACACCATATATTTT | CASSPPGATGNTIYF
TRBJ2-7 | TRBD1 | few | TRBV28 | TGTGCCAGCAGTCCCGGGACAGGGGTAGAGCAGTACTTC | CASSPGTGVEQYF
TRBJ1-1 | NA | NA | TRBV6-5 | TGTGCCAGCAGTTACTCTTGGGCGATTGAAGCTTTCTTT | CASSYSWAIEAFF
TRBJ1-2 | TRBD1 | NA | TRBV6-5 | TGTGCCAGCAGAAGGACAGGGGGCGACTATGGCTACACCTTC | CASRRTGGDYGYTF
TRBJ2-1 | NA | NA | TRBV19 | TGTGCCAGTAGCAGACGAAGCTCCTACAATGAGCAGTTCTTC | CASSRRSSYNEQFF
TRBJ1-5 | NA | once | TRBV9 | TGTGCCAGCAGCGTAGGGGTGAATCAGCCCCAGCATTTT | CASSVGVNQPQHF
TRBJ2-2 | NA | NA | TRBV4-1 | TGCGCCAGCAGCCGTGAACGGGGACCTAACACCGGGGAGCTGTTTTTT | CASSRERGPNTGELFF
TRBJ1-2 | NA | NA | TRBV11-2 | TGTGCCAGCAGCACAGGACAGCCGGCGGGGGACTATGGCTACACCTTC | CASSTGQPAGDYGYTF
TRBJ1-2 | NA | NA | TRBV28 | TGTGCCAGCAGCTTTTCCGGCGTGGGGGCTAACTATGGCTACACCTTC | CASSFSGVGANYGYTF
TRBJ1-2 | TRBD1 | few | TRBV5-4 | TGTGCCAGCAGCCGGAGTGGGGGACAGGGCTCCTATGGCTACACCTTC | CASSRSGGQGSYGYTF
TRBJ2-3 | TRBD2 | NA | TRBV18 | TGTGCCAGCTCGGATACTAGCGGGAGTACAGATACGCAGTATTTT | CASSDTSGSTDTQYF
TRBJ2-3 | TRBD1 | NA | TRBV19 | TGTGCCAGTAGTATGGGACAGAGCACAGATACGCAGTATTTT | CASSMGQSTDTQYF
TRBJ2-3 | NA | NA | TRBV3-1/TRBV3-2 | TGTGCCAGCAGCTACTATAGAGATACGCAGTATTTT | CASSYYRDTQYF
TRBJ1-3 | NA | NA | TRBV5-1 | TGCGCCAGCAGCCCACGGCTCTTTAGCTCTGGAAACACCATATATTTT | CASSPRLFSSGNTIYF
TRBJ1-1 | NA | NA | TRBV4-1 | TGCGCCAGCAGCCAAGTATGGGGGAGTAACACTGAAGCTTTCTTT | CASSQVWGSNTEAFF
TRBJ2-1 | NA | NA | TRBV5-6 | TGTGCCAGCAGCTTCACCCAACCGTCCCGCCTACACTACAATGAGCAGTTCTTC | CASSFTQPSRLHYNEQFF
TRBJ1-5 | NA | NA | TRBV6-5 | TGTGCCAGCAGGGGACCGAATCAGCCCCAGCATTTT | CASRGPNQPQHF